The next 32 T cell receptor beta chains were all read from a single sample in a study of blood T cells in healthy people across ages. Together with a sample-barcoded 5' primer, a J-beta primer mix was included in a second PCR lasting 7 to 11 cycles. Via MiXCR, TCRdb re-called the 5' RACE reads, giving one row per CDR3 protein. The sample has approximately 800,000 distinct CDR3 sequences, 58% seen once. Sequencing was performed on blood. The receptors derive from a young man in good health.

The CDR3, as DNA: TGTGCCAGCAGGGAGGGGTTAAACAATGAGCAGTTCTTC. It specifies CASREGLNNEQFF. J is TRBJ2-1 and V is TRBV2; possible D gene TRBD2, 6 bases. Germline V lookup: CDR1 SNHLY, CDR2 FYNNEI. V was clipped by 6 bases and J by 5 bases, with 11 bases between them. The CDR3 contains 13 residues.

J is TRBJ2-1 and V is TRBV5-1; TRBD2 matches at 9 bases. The CDR3 loop spans 14 amino acids. Germline-derived CDR1 and CDR2 are SGHRS and YFSETQ. Trimming at V came to 4 bases and at J to 12 bases, leaving 11 bases not matched to a gene. In DNA form, the CDR3 reads TGCGCCAGCAGCCGGGCCAGGGCAGCGGGAGGGCAGTTCTTC. Translated: CASSRARAAGGQFF.

The chain employs TRBV9 and TRBJ2-1; 11 bases fit TRBD2. CDR1 is SGDLS and CDR2 is YYNGEE in the germline V gene. CDR3 length equals 16 residues. J was trimmed by 10 bases and V by 3 bases; bases with no gene match: 12. DNA for the CDR3: TGTGCCAGCAGCGCGGGACTAGCGGCAACCTCCTACGAGCAGTTCTTC. Translating it yields CASSAGLAATSYEQFF.

The genes are TRBV7-3 and TRBJ2-5, with a tentative D call TRBD1 (6 bases). The ends were cut back, 5 bases at V and 2 bases at J, with 12 bases in the middle. This CDR3 has 14 amino acids. Germline assignment: CDR1 SGHTA and CDR2 FQGTGA. The CDR3 sequence is CASSRGGQQETQYF. DNA for the CDR3: TGTGCCAGCAGCCGTGGCGGACAGCAAGAGACCCAGTACTTC.

The J gene is TRBJ2-7, the V gene TRBV20-1, with 12 bases aligning to TRBD2. V gave up 3 bases and J gave up 3 bases; unmatched junction bases: 3. This CDR3 region has 14 residues. CDR1 and CDR2 from the germline V gene are DFQATT and SNEGSKA (reference sequence). The CDR3 reads CSASASGRGYEQYF. DNA for the CDR3: TGCAGTGCTAGTGCTAGCGGGAGGGGCTACGAGCAGTACTTC.

In the case of this clonotype: A much larger clone sits a single nucleotide away, making a read error possible. The rearrangement joins TRBV6-5 to TRBJ1-4; 9 bases are a match to TRBD1. The CDR3 is 15 amino acids. Germline values: CDR1 MNHEY, CDR2 SVGAGI. Here the CDR3 reads CAGSYSGQGIDKLFF. The DNA of the CDR3 is TGTGCCGGCAGTTACTCGGGACAGGGAATCGACAAACTGTTTTTT.

In this sample, this clonotype turned up a few times. The rearrangement uses TRBV18 and TRBJ1-1; D uncertain. Deletions cut 5 bases from V and 2 bases from J, with 9 bases between. The CDR3 contains 13 residues. Per germline, CDR1 KGHSH and CDR2 LQKENI. The CDR3 DNA reads as TGTGCCAGCTCAGCAAAGGGTAACACTGAAGCTTTCTTT. Translated, it gives CASSAKGNTEAFF.

In regard to this clonotype: This may come from a read error, since a much larger clone is one base off. V gene TRBV5-1 combines with J gene TRBJ2-7; unclear D gene. Trimming took 4 bases from V and 7 from J, leaving 9 bases between them. Germline CDR1 and CDR2: SGHRS and YFSETQ. The CDR3 is made up of 11 amino acids. The chain's CDR3 is CASSTDNEQYF. The DNA of the CDR3 is TGCGCCAGCAGCACCGACAATGAGCAGTACTTC.

The V gene is TRBV6-5, the J gene TRBJ2-6; tentatively, D is TRBD1 or TRBD2 (5 bases each). The V end lost 6 bases, the J end lost 4 bases, and 13 bases lay between the germline ends. The germline V gene encodes CDR1 MNHEY and CDR2 SVGAGI. The CDR3 spans 15 residues. The CDR3 DNA is TGTGCCAGCAGACCCCCAGGGACCGGGGCCAACGTCCTGACTTTC. Protein: CASRPPGTGANVLTF.

This clonotype is a singleton in its sample. The rearrangement joins TRBV24-1 to TRBJ2-7, with D maybe TRBD2 (6 bases). V dropped 5 bases and J dropped 5 bases, with 6 bases sitting between them. This CDR3 spans 11 amino acids. Germline-derived CDR1 and CDR2 are KGHDR and SFDVKD. The chain's CDR3 is CATSAGDEQYF. The CDR3 bases are TGTGCCACCAGTGCGGGAGACGAGCAGTACTTC.

The chain has TRBV10-2 and TRBJ2-4; weak D call: TRBD2 (5 bases). The V and J ends lost 2 bases and 0 bases respectively, with 8 bases between them. The CDR3 consists of 15 residues. Per the germline V gene, CDR1 is WSHSY and CDR2 is SAAADI. CDR3 amino acids: CASSEGRGAKNIQYF. In DNA, the CDR3 is TGCGCCAGCAGTGAGGGTCGGGGAGCCAAAAACATTCAGTACTTC.

As DNA, the CDR3 is TGCAGTGCTAGCCCGGGTGTTCGCGTTACAGATACGCAGTATTTT. Residues: CSASPGVRVTDTQYF. The rearrangement links TRBV20-1 to TRBJ2-3, with D uncertain. The CDR3 has 15 residues. From germline, CDR1 is DFQATT and CDR2 SNEGSKA (reference sequence). Trimming stripped 3 bases from V and 3 bases from J, with 16 bases between.

The chain combines TRBV11-2 with TRBJ2-1, with D possibly being TRBD1 or TRBD2 (6 bases each). CDR1 and CDR2 from the germline V gene are SGHAT and FQNNGV. The ends were cut back, 5 bases at V and 9 bases at J, with 17 bases in the middle. This CDR3 has 14 residues. The CDR3 region has the DNA TGTGCCAGCAGCCCTGGGGGGCGCGTGAGTGAGCAGTTCTTC. It codes for CASSPGGRVSEQFF.

In the case of this clonotype: One junction end disagrees with the germline gene, perhaps due to a read error. CDR3 amino acids: CASSVAGRTTDTQYF. The DNA for the CDR3 is TGTGCCAGCAGCGTAGCGGGCCGTACCACAGATACGCAGTATTTT. The V gene is TRBV7-9, the J gene TRBJ2-3; 7 bases align to TRBD2. The CDR3 covers 15 residues. CDR1 is SEHNR, CDR2 FQNEAQ, per germline (reference sequence).

This clonotype was seen more than once but under ten times. The chain carries TRBV6-6 and TRBJ2-1; no reliable D call. Germline V gene data show CDR1 as MNHNY and CDR2 as SVGAGI (reference sequence). V lost 6 bases and J lost 0, with 9 bases in between. The CDR3 is made up of 14 amino acids. The CDR3 sequence: CASRTEYSYNEQFF. CDR3 DNA: TGTGCCAGCAGAACAGAGTACTCCTACAATGAGCAGTTCTTC.

The rearrangement links TRBV20-1 to TRBJ2-7, with D uncertain. Germline V gives CDR1 DFQATT, CDR2 SNEGSKA (reference sequence). This CDR3 contains 15 residues. The V and J ends lost 0 bases and 2 bases respectively, with 14 bases between them. CDR3: CSARDLGKPTYEQYF. CDR3 DNA sequence: TGCAGTGCTAGAGATTTAGGGAAACCGACCTACGAGCAGTACTTC.

Only one count was recorded for this clonotype. This sequence joins TRBV3-1 and TRBJ2-7; 8 bases are shared with TRBD1. Germline lookup yields CDR1 LGHDT and CDR2 YNNKEL (reference sequence). J gave up 3 bases and V 1 base, and 2 bases lay outside the gene matches. The CDR3 has 14 amino acids. The CDR3 loop is CASSQGDRNYEQYF. Written as DNA, the CDR3 is TGTGCCAGCAGCCAAGGGGACAGGAACTACGAGCAGTACTTC.

The J gene is TRBJ2-4, the V gene TRBV7-2; D may be TRBD1 (6 bases). Germline CDR1 and CDR2: SGHTA and FQGNSA. Trimming removed 4 bases at V and 9 bases at J, with 22 bases between. The CDR3 runs to 16 residues. This chain's CDR3 is CASSSNGQKGPRIQYF. CDR3 in DNA: TGTGCCAGCAGCTCAAACGGACAGAAGGGTCCGCGCATTCAGTACTTC.

The chain uses TRBV2 and TRBJ2-7, with D tentatively TRBD1 (5 bases). The CDR3 runs 13 residues. V gave up 5 bases and J gave up 2 bases, with 10 bases separating them. Germline CDR1 SNHLY, CDR2 FYNNEI. The CDR3 is CASSPQETYEQYF. The CDR3 bases are TGTGCCAGCAGTCCACAGGAGACCTACGAGCAGTACTTC. The full variable domain, rest sourced from reference TRBV2 and TRBJ2-7, is EPEVTQTPSHQVTQMGQEVILRCVPISNHLYFYWYRQILGQKVEFLVSFYNNEISEKSEIFDDQFSVERPDGSNFTLKIRSTKLEDSAMYFCASSPQETYEQYFGPGTRLTVT.

This clonotype showed up just a few times. The V call is TRBV4-2, the J call TRBJ2-7; D remains unclear. V gave up 0 bases and J gave up 3 bases, with 9 bases separating them. Germline lookup yields CDR1 LGHNA and CDR2 YNFKEQ. CDR3 size: 14 residues. The CDR3 loop reads CASSQEQDGYEQYF. CDR3 coding DNA: TGTGCCAGCAGCCAAGAGCAGGATGGCTACGAGCAGTACTTC.

This chain joins TRBV7-9 and TRBJ2-7; no reliable D call. V shed 1 base and J shed 6 bases, with 13 bases lying between them. The CDR3 extends over 14 amino acids. In germline, CDR1 is SEHNR, CDR2 FQNEAQ (reference sequence). CDR3: CASSLGKYVSEQYF. The CDR3, as DNA: TGTGCCAGCAGCTTAGGGAAATACGTTTCCGAGCAGTACTTC.

The genes are TRBV20-1 and TRBJ2-7; TRBD2 matches 8 bases. This CDR3 has 16 amino acids. Germline CDR1 is DFQATT and CDR2 is SNEGSKA (reference sequence). The ends lost 0 bases at V and 2 bases at J; junction bases unmatched: 9. CDR3 DNA: TGCAGTGCTAGAGATCCAGTGCGGGGGGTACCCTACGAGCAGTACTTC. Translation gives CSARDPVRGVPYEQYF.

This rearrangement joins TRBV20-1 to TRBJ2-3; no reliable D call. Trimming stripped 3 bases from V and 3 bases from J, with 10 bases between. The length of the CDR3 is 13 residues. From germline, CDR1 is DFQATT and CDR2 SNEGSKA (reference sequence). Here the CDR3 reads CSARTESTDTQYF. CDR3 sequence (DNA): TGCAGTGCTAGGACGGAGAGTACAGATACGCAGTATTTT.

The chain recombines TRBV6-2 or TRBV6-3 with TRBJ2-7, with 8 bases aligning to TRBD1. V trimming: 7 bases; J trimming: 3 bases; junction bases outside the gene matches: 8. The CDR3 extends over 14 amino acids. CDR1 and CDR2 (germline): MNHEY, SVGEGT. This CDR3 reads CASTSRTGLYEQYF. In DNA, the CDR3 is TGTGCCAGCACATCAAGGACAGGGCTCTACGAGCAGTACTTC.

This clonotype was observed at least ten times. The chain uses TRBV29-1 and TRBJ2-7; 10 bases line up with TRBD1. The CDR3 spans 14 residues. From germline, CDR1 is SQVTM and CDR2 ANQGSEA. V dropped 5 bases and J dropped 5; count of bases not matched to a gene: 9. CDR3 amino acids: CSVTGTGVVNEQYF. The CDR3 region has the DNA TGCAGCGTTACCGGGACAGGGGTAGTGAACGAGCAGTACTTC.

This clonotype was counted only a few times. The chain is built from TRBV7-2 and TRBJ2-7; 7 bases are a match to TRBD2. There are 16 residues in the CDR3. V lost 4 bases and J lost 0; bases outside the gene matches: 9. Germline V gene sequence: CDR1 SGHTA, CDR2 FQGNSA. The CDR3 spells CASSYSSGANSYEQYF. Here the CDR3 DNA reads TGTGCCAGCAGCTACAGCAGCGGGGCGAACTCCTACGAGCAGTACTTC.

The chain uses TRBV2 and TRBJ1-1; D not resolved. Trimming took 3 bases from V and 4 from J, leaving 6 bases between them. From germline, CDR1 is SNHLY and CDR2 FYNNEI. The CDR3 spans 12 residues. The CDR3 is CASSEEVTEAFF. The DNA for the CDR3 is TGTGCCAGCAGTGAGGAGGTCACTGAAGCTTTCTTT.

The chain has TRBV7-9 and TRBJ2-3; 8 bases line up with TRBD1. The germline CDR1 and CDR2 sequences are SEHNR and FQNEAQ (reference sequence). V trimming: 3 bases; J trimming: 4 bases; junction bases outside the gene matches: 6. The CDR3 totals 15 residues. The CDR3 coding sequence is TGTGCCAGCAGCTTCAGACAGGGGAGCGCAGATACGCAGTATTTT. It encodes CASSFRQGSADTQYF.

This chain connects TRBV12-3 or TRBV12-4 to TRBJ2-3; D call uncertain. The CDR3 sequence is 10 residues long. V was pared by 6 bases and J by 7 bases, with 5 bases between. The DNA of the CDR3 is TGTGCCAGCAGCCTACATACGCAGTATTTT. Translated: CASSLHTQYF.

The chain couples TRBV6-2 or TRBV6-3 to TRBJ1-5, with TRBD1 as a possible D gene (5 bases). Trimming took off 5 bases at V and 3 bases at J, with 11 bases between the two ends. CDR3 length: 14 residues. Germline-derived CDR1 and CDR2 are MNHEY and SVGEGT. CDR3 nucleotide sequence: TGTGCCAGCAGTGATGACAGTTACAATCAGCCCCAGCATTTT. Protein product: CASSDDSYNQPQHF.

The chain links TRBV27 to TRBJ1-2; no firm D call. Germline V CDR1 and CDR2: MNHEY, SMNVEV (reference sequence). This CDR3 has 15 amino acids. V lost 2 bases to trimming and J lost 2 bases, with 12 bases between them. The CDR3: CASSLDGFQNYGYTF. The CDR3 bases are TGTGCCAGCAGTTTAGATGGCTTTCAAAACTATGGCTACACCTTC.

This chain links TRBV4-2 with TRBJ2-7; 9 nucleotides align to TRBD2. V dropped 0 bases and J dropped 2; count of bases not matched to a gene: 14. CDR1 and CDR2 from the germline V gene are LGHNA and YNFKEQ. The CDR3 covers 19 residues. As DNA, the CDR3 is TGTGCCAGCAGCCAAGATCGTGGGGTTAGGGGCGGGAGGGCCTACGAGCAGTACTTC. Its translation: CASSQDRGVRGGRAYEQYF.